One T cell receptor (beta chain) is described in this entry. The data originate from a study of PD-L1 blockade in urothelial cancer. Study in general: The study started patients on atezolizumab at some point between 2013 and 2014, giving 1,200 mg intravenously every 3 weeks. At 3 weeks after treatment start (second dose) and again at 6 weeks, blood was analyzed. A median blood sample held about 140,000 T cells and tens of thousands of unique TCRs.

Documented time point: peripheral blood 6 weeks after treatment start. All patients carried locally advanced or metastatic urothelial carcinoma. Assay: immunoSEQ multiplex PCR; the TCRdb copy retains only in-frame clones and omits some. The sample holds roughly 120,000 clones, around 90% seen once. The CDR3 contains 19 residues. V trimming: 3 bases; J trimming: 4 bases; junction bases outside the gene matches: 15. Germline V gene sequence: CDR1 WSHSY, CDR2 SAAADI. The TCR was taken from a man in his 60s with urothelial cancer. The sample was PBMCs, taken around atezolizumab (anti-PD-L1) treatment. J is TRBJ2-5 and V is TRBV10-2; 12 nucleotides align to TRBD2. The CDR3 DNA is TGCGCCAGCAGTGAAAGACTAGCGGGGGCCTCACTCACCTCAGAGACCCAGTACTTC. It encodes CASSERLAGASLTSETQYF.